This TCR beta chain is from a study of blood T cells in healthy people across ages (dated by TCRdb to the mid-2010s). Background for the entire study: In model experiments, roughly one uniquely barcoded TCR beta cDNA molecule per two T cells was captured by template switching. Using deep sequencing normalized with unique cDNA molecular identifiers, the study measured how TCR beta repertoire diversity changes with age. Using the same blood draw, the study looked at two additional independent replicas of 1 million unique cDNA reads for two donors, one aged 18 to 30 and the other aged 80 or older. To avoid experimental bias, donors of different ages were spread randomly across the sequencing lanes. The donors were split into four age groups: young (average around 15 years), middle-aged (roughly 39), aged (more than 60) and long-lived (roughly 86). Study-wide conclusions, independent of this receptor: Estimates of total diversity from one million sequenced T cells were regarded as lower bounds and underestimates. A strong correlation was found between observed TCR beta diversity and the percentage of naive T cells measured by flow cytometry. Because the CMV infection status of the donors was unknown, age-related changes in expanded clonotypes may potentially have been confounded. As age increased, observed TCR beta diversity per million T cells dropped in a roughly linear way, and a significant reduction was already evident by age 40. Compared with the aged group, the long-lived group had more naive CD4+ T cells, fewer expanded clones and increased TCR diversity, suggesting age selection. Since profiling was done on bulk unsorted PBMCs, naive and antigen-experienced compartments could not be conclusively compared.

Donors were 35 to 40 systemically healthy Caucasian individuals from Russia aged roughly 6 to 90 years. Each donor gave roughly 11 milliliters of peripheral blood, drawn into EDTA-treated Vacutainer tubes. PBMCs were isolated by Ficoll-Paque density-gradient centrifugation, with at least 6.5 million obtained per sample. Total RNA, at least 6 micrograms per sample, was extracted from PBMCs with Trizol reagent. Naive CD45RAhigh/CD27high T cell percentages were measured by flow cytometry on a PBMC aliquot from every donor. CDR1 and CDR2 were assigned from the germline V gene as SQVTM and ANQGSEA. The CDR3 measures 13 amino acids from cysteine to phenylalanine. This entry keeps only the CDR3 DNA: 39 bases, framed from base 1. About this clonotype: Its specific antigen is unknown. Mismatch with germline at one junction end may stem from a read error.

Libraries came from 5' RACE. Sequencer: Illumina HiSeq 2500. A second PCR of about 7 to 12 cycles was performed with a sample-barcoded 5' primer and a J-beta primer mix. Each TCR beta cDNA molecule received a unique molecular identifier from a template-switch 5' adaptor carrying 12 random nucleotides. Each sample yielded at least 2.5 million CDR3-containing paired-end reads. First-strand cDNA synthesis was performed from all RNA using the Mint cDNA synthesis kit, with priming by a TRBC-specific oligonucleotide. Following uracil-DNA glycosylase treatment, all cDNA underwent a first 18-cycle PCR with the universal primers M1SS and BC2_uni_R. The source study handled its data this way. For normalization, 1 million high-quality reads, each with a distinct molecular identifier, were randomly selected from each sample. Reads with shared molecular identifiers were discarded instead of being binned into consensus sequences. MiTCR, run with a Q25 quality threshold and the strictest error-elimination algorithm, handled CDR3 identification, clonotype clustering and error correction. A nonparametric unseen species model with Euler transformation was used to estimate a lower bound on total TCR beta diversity. Starting from the raw public reads, TCRdb applied fastp trimming at Q25, assembled clones with MiXCR and retained in-frame beta chains. Records with the same CDR3 protein are collapsed into one entry carrying the most frequent genes and DNA. The V and J calls and clone size come from TCRdb's table, not from the authors' own analysis. The sample table contains over 1,200,000 distinct CDR3 sequences; only one count was recorded for approximately 59% of them. 5.5% to 8% of the sample is taken by the ten largest.

The TCR originated in a man between 18 and 35 years old in good health. Recombination connected TRBV29-1 to TRBJ2-5; 7 bases in the middle match TRBD1. The material sequenced was blood. The DNA sequence is TGCAGCGTAGAAGACAGGGTCCAAGAGACCCAGTACTTC. Translated, this is CSVEDRVQETQYF. Supplemented by the reference TRBV29-1 and TRBJ2-5 proteins around the CDR3, the complete variable domain is SAVISQKPSRDICQRGTSLTIQCQVDSQVTMMFWYRQQPGQSLTLIATANQGSEATYESGFVIDKFPISRPNLTFSTLTVSNMSPEDSSIYLCSVEDRVQETQYFGPGTRLLVL.